Presented here are 16 T cell receptor beta chains from one specimen sequenced in a study of cytomegalovirus exposure and HLA in healthy donors. Both 60 Vbeta primers and 13 Jbeta primers went into the PCR. Here immunoSEQ multiplex PCR was the method, and the copy in TCRdb shows in-frame clones only, minus some. The sample lists approximately 300,000 clones, just under 85% occurring once. Sequencing used PBMCs. Receptors originate from a woman aged 40-49 years in good health and CMV-seropositive.

The CDR3 loop is CASKQGVNYGYTF. The DNA of the CDR3 is TGTGCCAGCAAGCAGGGGGTAAATTATGGCTACACCTTC. V and J are TRBV28 and TRBJ1-2, with 7 bases that match TRBD1. This CDR3 is 13 amino acids long. V lost 7 bases and J lost 5; bases outside the gene matches: 7. Germline values: CDR1 MDHEN, CDR2 SYDVKM.

This clone appeared a few times. The chain couples TRBV6-1 to TRBJ2-1, with TRBD2 as a possible D gene (6 bases). The CDR3 has 19 amino acids. Trimming cost V 3 bases and J 2 bases, with 23 bases left between them. Per germline, CDR1 MNHNS and CDR2 SASEGT. The CDR3 DNA sequence: TGTGCCAGCAGTGATAGTGGCCTAGCGACTGGCCGAGCCTACAATGAGCAGTTCTTC. The encoded protein is CASSDSGLATGRAYNEQFF.

The J gene is TRBJ2-7, the V gene TRBV11-3, with a tentative D call TRBD2 (6 bases). The germline V gene encodes CDR1 SGHNT and CDR2 YENEEA. The CDR3 is made up of 13 amino acids. The V end lost 1 base, the J end lost 9 bases, and 13 bases lay between the germline ends. In nucleotides, the CDR3 is TGTGCCAGCAGCTTAGGCCCGGGAGAGCGGCAGTACTTC. This translates into CASSLGPGERQYF.

V gene TRBV5-6 combines with J gene TRBJ1-1; perhaps TRBD1 as D (5 bases). The CDR3 extends over 14 amino acids. In germline, CDR1 is SGHDT, CDR2 YYEEEE. V gave up 6 bases and J gave up 0 bases, with 12 bases separating them. CDR3 region: CASNPTALNTEAFF. The CDR3 bases are TGTGCCAGCAACCCGACAGCCCTGAACACTGAAGCTTTCTTT.

V and J are TRBV7-2 and TRBJ1-2; D unresolved. CDR3 size: 15 residues. V was pared by 3 bases and J by 0 bases, with 11 bases between. CDR1 is SGHTA and CDR2 is FQGNSA in the germline V gene. The CDR3 DNA follows: TGTGCCAGCAGCTTCCTCAGCGCTGCTAACTATGGCTACACCTTC. Its protein is CASSFLSAANYGYTF.

The chain is built from TRBV7-9 and TRBJ2-7; the match to TRBD2 covers 13 bases. Trimming took 5 bases from V and 2 from J; bases not matched to a gene: 3. CDR3 length equals 15 residues. Germline CDR1 reads SEHNR; CDR2 reads FQNEAQ (reference sequence). The DNA of the CDR3 is TGTGCCAGCAGCCGGGGACTAGCGGGACCCTACGAGCAGTACTTC. It specifies CASSRGLAGPYEQYF.

This chain connects TRBV7-2 to TRBJ2-3; a possible D gene is TRBD2 (7 bases). Germline V gives CDR1 SGHTA, CDR2 FQGNSA. Trimming pared 3 bases from V and 0 bases from J, leaving 10 bases between. The CDR3 totals 15 residues. CDR3 region: CASSFGGASTDTQYF. The CDR3 nucleotides are TGTGCCAGCAGCTTTGGGGGGGCGAGCACAGATACGCAGTATTTT.

CDR3 nucleotide sequence: TGCGCCAGCAGCCAAGATGTGGGGCTCTCCTACGAGCAGTACTTC. This gives the protein CASSQDVGLSYEQYF. The genes are TRBV4-3 and TRBJ2-7; TRBD1 might be the D (5 bases). The V end was cut by 0 bases, the J end by 0 bases, with 9 bases between. CDR3 length: 15 residues. The V gene's germline CDR1 is LGHNA and CDR2 YSLEER.

The chain employs TRBV7-9 and TRBJ1-2; 7 nucleotides match TRBD1. Germline-derived CDR1 and CDR2 are SEHNR and FQNEAQ (reference sequence). The CDR3 has 18 amino acids. V lost 5 bases to trimming and J lost 4 bases; unmatched junction nucleotides: 19. The CDR3 DNA reads TGTGCCAGCAGCCCGATAGCCTCCGGGACAGAAATATTCTATGGCTACACCTTC. Translation: CASSPIASGTEIFYGYTF.

This chain joins TRBV19 and TRBJ2-1; possibly TRBD1 for D (6 bases). Trimming shortened V by 3 bases and J by 0 bases, and 21 bases separated the two germline ends. CDR1 and CDR2 (germline): LNHDA, SQIVND (reference sequence). CDR3 length: 19 amino acids. CDR3 sequence reads: CASSIRGQQSGPSYNEQFF. The CDR3 bases are TGTGCCAGTAGTATTCGTGGACAGCAGTCGGGGCCCTCCTACAATGAGCAGTTCTTC.

This sequence joins TRBV6-6 and TRBJ1-2, with TRBD1 identical over 8 bases. Germline trimming cut 6 bases from V and 6 bases from J; bases unmatched to any gene: 9. The CDR3 is made up of 14 amino acids. Germline CDR1 reads MNHNY; CDR2 reads SVGAGI (reference sequence). CDR3 DNA: TGTGCCAGCAGCTCCGAGGACAGGGTCGATGGCTACACCTTC. This gives the protein CASSSEDRVDGYTF.

V gene TRBV27 combines with J gene TRBJ1-6, with no clear D. The germline V gene has CDR1 MNHEY and CDR2 SMNVEV (reference sequence). V shed 0 bases and J shed 5 bases, with 8 bases lying between them. This CDR3 contains 15 residues. The CDR3 here is CASSLSWQDNSPLHF. CDR3 DNA sequence: TGTGCCAGCAGTTTATCTTGGCAAGATAATTCACCCCTCCACTTT.

This CDR3 is CASSQGGGPTEAFF. The CDR3 DNA sequence: TGCGCCAGCAGCCAAGGTGGTGGCCCCACTGAAGCTTTCTTT. The V gene is TRBV4-1, the J gene TRBJ1-1, with D uncertain. Germline V CDR1 and CDR2: MGHRA, YSYEKL. CDR3 size: 14 residues. Trimming cost V 1 base and J 4 bases, with 10 bases left between them.

This sequence joins TRBV5-1 and TRBJ2-2; no reliable D call. Germline V lookup: CDR1 SGHRS, CDR2 YFSETQ. This CDR3 has 12 amino acids. Trimming stripped 4 bases from V and 2 bases from J, with 3 bases between. DNA of the CDR3: TGCGCCAGCAGCCTCAACACCGGGGAGCTGTTTTTT. Amino acids: CASSLNTGELFF.

The V and J genes are TRBV28 and TRBJ2-7; D is unresolved. CDR3 length: 15 residues. The germline gives CDR1 MDHEN, CDR2 SYDVKM. Trimming removed 8 bases from V and 4 bases from J, with 21 bases in between. Here the CDR3 reads CASLELGPFGYEQYF. In DNA form, the CDR3 reads TGTGCCAGCCTGGAGTTGGGTCCATTTGGTTACGAGCAGTACTTC.

Concerning this clone itself: The junction and the germline gene differ at one end; a read error may be behind it. V and J are TRBV7-9 and TRBJ2-6; D unresolved. The CDR3 contains 17 residues. Germline V gene data show CDR1 as SEHNR and CDR2 as FQNEAQ (reference sequence). In DNA, the CDR3 is TGTTCCAGCAGCTTGGCCGCAGGCCTCTCTGGGGCCAACGTCCTGACTTTC. Translating gives CSSSLAAGLSGANVLTF.